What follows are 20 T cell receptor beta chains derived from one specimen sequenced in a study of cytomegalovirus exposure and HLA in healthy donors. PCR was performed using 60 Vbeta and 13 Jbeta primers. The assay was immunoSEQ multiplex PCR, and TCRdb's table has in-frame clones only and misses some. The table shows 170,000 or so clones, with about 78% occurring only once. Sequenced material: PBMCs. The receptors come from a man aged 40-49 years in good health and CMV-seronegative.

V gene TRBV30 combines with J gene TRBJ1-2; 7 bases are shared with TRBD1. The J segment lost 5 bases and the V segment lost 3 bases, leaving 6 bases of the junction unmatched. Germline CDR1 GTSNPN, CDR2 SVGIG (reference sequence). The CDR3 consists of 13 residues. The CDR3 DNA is TGTGCCTGGAGCTTCGGGACAGCTTATGGCTACACCTTC. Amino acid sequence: CAWSFGTAYGYTF.

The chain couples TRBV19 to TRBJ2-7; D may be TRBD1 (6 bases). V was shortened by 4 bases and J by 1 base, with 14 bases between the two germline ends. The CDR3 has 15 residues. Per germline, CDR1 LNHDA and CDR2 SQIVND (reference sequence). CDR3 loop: CASSRRQEWSYEQYF. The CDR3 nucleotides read TGTGCCAGTAGTAGACGACAGGAATGGTCCTACGAGCAGTACTTC. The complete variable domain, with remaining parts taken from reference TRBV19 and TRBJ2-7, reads DGGITQSPKYLFRKEGQNVTLSCEQNLNHDAMYWYRQDPGQGLRLIYYSQIVNDFQKGDIAEGYSVSREKKESFPLTVTSAQKNPTAFYLCASSRRQEWSYEQYFGPGTRLTVT.

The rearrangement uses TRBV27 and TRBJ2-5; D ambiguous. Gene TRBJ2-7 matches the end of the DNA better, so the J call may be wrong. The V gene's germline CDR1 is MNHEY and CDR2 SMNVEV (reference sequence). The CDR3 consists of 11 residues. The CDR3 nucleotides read TGTGCCAGCAGTTCGAGCTACGAGCAGTACTTC. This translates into CASSSSYEQYF.

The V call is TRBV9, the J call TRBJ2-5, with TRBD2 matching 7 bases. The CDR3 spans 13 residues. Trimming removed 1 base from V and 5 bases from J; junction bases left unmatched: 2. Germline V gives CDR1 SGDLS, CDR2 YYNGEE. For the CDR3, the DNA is TGTGCCAGCAGCGTAATGGGAGGGGAGACCCAGTACTTC. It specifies CASSVMGGETQYF.

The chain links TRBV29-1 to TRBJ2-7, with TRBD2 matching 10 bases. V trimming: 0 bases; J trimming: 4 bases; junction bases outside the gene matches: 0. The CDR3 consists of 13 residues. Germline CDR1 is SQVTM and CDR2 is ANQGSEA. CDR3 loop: CSVEELAGYEQYF. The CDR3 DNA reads TGCAGCGTTGAAGAACTAGCGGGATACGAGCAGTACTTC.

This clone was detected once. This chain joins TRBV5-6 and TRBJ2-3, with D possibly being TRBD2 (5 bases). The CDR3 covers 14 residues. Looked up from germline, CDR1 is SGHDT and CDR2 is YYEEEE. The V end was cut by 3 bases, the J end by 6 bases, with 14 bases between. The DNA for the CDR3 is TGTGCCAGCAGCTCGGCGTCATCGGGGGATACGCAGTATTTT. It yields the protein CASSSASSGDTQYF.

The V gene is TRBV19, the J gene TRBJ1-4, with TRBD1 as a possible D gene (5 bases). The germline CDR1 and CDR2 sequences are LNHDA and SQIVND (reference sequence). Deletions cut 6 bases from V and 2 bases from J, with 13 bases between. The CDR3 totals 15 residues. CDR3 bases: TGTGCCAGTAGGGCTGTGACAGTTACTAATGAAAAACTGTTTTTT. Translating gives CASRAVTVTNEKLFF.

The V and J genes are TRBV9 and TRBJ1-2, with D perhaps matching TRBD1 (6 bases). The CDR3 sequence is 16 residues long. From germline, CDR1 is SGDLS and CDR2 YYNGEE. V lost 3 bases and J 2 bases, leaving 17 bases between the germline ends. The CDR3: CASSAGRGVGNYGYTF. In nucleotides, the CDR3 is TGTGCCAGCAGCGCGGGGAGGGGGGTAGGGAACTATGGCTACACCTTC. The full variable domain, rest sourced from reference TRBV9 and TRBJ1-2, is DSGVTQTPKHLITATGQRVTLRCSPRSGDLSVYWYQQSLDQGLQFLIQYYNGEERAKGNILERFSAQQFPDLHSELNLSSLELGDSALYFCASSAGRGVGNYGYTFGSGTRLTVV.

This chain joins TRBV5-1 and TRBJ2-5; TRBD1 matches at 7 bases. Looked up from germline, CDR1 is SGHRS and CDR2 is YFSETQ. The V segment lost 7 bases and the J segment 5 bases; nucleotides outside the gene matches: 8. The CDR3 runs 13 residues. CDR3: CASRTGVGETQYF. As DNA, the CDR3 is TGCGCCAGCCGTACAGGGGTAGGTGAGACCCAGTACTTC. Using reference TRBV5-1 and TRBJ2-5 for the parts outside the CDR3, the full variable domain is KAGVTQTPRYLIKTRGQQVTLSCSPISGHRSVSWYQQTPGQGLQFLFEYFSETQRNKGNFPGRFSGRQFSNSRSEMNVSTLELGDSALYLCASRTGVGETQYFGPGTRLLVL.

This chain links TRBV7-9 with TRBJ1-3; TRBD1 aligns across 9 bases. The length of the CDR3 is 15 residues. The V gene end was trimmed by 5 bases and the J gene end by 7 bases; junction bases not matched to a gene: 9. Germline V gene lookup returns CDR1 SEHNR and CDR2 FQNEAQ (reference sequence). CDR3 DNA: TGTGCCAGCAGCCCCCGGGGACAGGGCCTGAACACCATATATTTT. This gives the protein CASSPRGQGLNTIYF.

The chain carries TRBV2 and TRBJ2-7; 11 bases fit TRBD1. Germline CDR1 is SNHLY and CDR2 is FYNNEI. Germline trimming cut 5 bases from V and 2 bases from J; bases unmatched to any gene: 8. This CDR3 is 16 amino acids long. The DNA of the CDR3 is TGTGCCAGCAGTCAAACTCCGGGACAGGGGGCCTACGAGCAGTACTTC. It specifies CASSQTPGQGAYEQYF.

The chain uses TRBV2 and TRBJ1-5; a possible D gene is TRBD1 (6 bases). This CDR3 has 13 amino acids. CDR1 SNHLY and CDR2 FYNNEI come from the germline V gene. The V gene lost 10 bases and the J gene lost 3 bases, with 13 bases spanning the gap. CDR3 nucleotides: TGTGCCACTAACAGGGATGCCAATCAGCCCCAGCATTTT. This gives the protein CATNRDANQPQHF. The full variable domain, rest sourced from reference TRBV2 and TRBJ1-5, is EPEVTQTPSHQVTQMGQEVILRCVPISNHLYFYWYRQILGQKVEFLVSFYNNEISEKSEIFDDQFSVERPDGSNFTLKIRSTKLEDSAMYFCATNRDANQPQHFGDGTRLSIL.

This CDR3 reads CASSFQGGGTQYF. The CDR3 DNA reads TGTGCCAGCAGTTTTCAGGGGGGAGGTACGCAGTATTTT. This chain joins TRBV6-5 and TRBJ2-3, with a weak D call TRBD1 (7 bases). The germline V gene encodes CDR1 MNHEY and CDR2 SVGAGI. The CDR3 extends over 13 amino acids. V lost 4 bases and J 8 bases, leaving 13 bases between the germline ends.

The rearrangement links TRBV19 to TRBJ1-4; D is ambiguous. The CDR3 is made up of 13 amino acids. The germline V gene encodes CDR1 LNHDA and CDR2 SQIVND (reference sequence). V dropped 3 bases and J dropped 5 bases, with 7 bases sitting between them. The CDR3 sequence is CASSISQNEKLFF. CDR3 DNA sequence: TGTGCCAGTAGTATCAGTCAGAATGAAAAACTGTTTTTT.

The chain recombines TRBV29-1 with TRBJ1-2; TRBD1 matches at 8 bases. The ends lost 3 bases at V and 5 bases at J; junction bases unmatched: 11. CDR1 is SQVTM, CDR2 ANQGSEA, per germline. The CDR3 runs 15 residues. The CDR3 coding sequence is TGCAGCGTTGACAAGCAGGGGGCGCCGGGTTATGGCTACACCTTC. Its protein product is CSVDKQGAPGYGYTF.

CDR3 residues: CASSWAGGSGGEAFF. The CDR3 region has the DNA TGTGCCAGCAGCTGGGCGGGGGGGTCAGGGGGTGAAGCTTTCTTT. The chain uses TRBV5-4 and TRBJ1-1; 7 positions match TRBD1. Germline CDR1 and CDR2: SGHNT and YYREEE (reference sequence). V gave up 3 bases and J gave up 7 bases; unmatched junction bases: 12. CDR3 size: 15 residues.

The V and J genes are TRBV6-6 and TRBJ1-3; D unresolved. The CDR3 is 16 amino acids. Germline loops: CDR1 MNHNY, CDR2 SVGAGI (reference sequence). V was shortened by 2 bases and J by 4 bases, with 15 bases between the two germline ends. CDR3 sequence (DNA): TGTGCCAGCAGTTACGATGAACCTGGAGGGGGAAACACCATATATTTT. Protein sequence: CASSYDEPGGGNTIYF.

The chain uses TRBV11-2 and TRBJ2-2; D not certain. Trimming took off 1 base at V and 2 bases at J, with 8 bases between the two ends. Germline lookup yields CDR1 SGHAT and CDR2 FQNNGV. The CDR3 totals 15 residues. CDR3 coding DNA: TGTGCCAGCAGCTTAGGGGCAGGCAACACCGGGGAGCTGTTTTTT. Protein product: CASSLGAGNTGELFF.

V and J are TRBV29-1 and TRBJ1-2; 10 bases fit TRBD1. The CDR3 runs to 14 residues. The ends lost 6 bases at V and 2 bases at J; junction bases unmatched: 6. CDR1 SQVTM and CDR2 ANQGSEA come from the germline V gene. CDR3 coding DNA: TGCAGCGTCGGGACAGGGGCAATAAACTATGGCTACACCTTC. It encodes CSVGTGAINYGYTF.

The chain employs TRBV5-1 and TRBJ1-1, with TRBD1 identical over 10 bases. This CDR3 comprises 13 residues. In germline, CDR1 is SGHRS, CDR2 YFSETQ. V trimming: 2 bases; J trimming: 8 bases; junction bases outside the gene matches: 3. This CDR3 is CASSFDRGLEAFF. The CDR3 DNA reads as TGCGCCAGCAGCTTTGACAGGGGGCTCGAAGCTTTCTTT.